This T cell receptor beta chain came from a study of CXCR3-negative and CXCR3-positive naive CD8 T cells. Across the whole study: Libraries each contributed about 1.5 +/- 0.3 million TRB reads, for roughly 140 million in total.

Researchers prepared the TRB cDNA libraries using 5' RACE with UMI labels. TCRdb re-called the 5' RACE reads, yielding one record per CDR3 amino acid sequence without DNA. The sample has 120,000 to 150,000 distinct CDR3 sequences. This CDR3 spans 13 amino acids. CDR1 and CDR2 from the germline V gene are KGHSH and LQKENI. Points on this clonotype: The antigen is unknown.

Whole-study results and caveats: The TRB CDR3s that CXCR3-positive naive cells carried were more hydrophobic than those of CXCR3-negative naive cells. Cryopreserved PBMCs had partly decreased CXCR3 expression; fresh PBMCs were used in most assays.

The source is a human donor in good health. Some clones in this sample may be carry-over from other donors' samples. The chain recombines TRBV18 with TRBJ1-1. The specimen was naive CXCR3+ CD8+ T cells from blood. Subset meaning: CD45RO-CCR7+CD27+CD95- naive CD8+ T cells expressing CXCR3 (TNR3+). This CDR3 is CASSPKPSTEAFF.